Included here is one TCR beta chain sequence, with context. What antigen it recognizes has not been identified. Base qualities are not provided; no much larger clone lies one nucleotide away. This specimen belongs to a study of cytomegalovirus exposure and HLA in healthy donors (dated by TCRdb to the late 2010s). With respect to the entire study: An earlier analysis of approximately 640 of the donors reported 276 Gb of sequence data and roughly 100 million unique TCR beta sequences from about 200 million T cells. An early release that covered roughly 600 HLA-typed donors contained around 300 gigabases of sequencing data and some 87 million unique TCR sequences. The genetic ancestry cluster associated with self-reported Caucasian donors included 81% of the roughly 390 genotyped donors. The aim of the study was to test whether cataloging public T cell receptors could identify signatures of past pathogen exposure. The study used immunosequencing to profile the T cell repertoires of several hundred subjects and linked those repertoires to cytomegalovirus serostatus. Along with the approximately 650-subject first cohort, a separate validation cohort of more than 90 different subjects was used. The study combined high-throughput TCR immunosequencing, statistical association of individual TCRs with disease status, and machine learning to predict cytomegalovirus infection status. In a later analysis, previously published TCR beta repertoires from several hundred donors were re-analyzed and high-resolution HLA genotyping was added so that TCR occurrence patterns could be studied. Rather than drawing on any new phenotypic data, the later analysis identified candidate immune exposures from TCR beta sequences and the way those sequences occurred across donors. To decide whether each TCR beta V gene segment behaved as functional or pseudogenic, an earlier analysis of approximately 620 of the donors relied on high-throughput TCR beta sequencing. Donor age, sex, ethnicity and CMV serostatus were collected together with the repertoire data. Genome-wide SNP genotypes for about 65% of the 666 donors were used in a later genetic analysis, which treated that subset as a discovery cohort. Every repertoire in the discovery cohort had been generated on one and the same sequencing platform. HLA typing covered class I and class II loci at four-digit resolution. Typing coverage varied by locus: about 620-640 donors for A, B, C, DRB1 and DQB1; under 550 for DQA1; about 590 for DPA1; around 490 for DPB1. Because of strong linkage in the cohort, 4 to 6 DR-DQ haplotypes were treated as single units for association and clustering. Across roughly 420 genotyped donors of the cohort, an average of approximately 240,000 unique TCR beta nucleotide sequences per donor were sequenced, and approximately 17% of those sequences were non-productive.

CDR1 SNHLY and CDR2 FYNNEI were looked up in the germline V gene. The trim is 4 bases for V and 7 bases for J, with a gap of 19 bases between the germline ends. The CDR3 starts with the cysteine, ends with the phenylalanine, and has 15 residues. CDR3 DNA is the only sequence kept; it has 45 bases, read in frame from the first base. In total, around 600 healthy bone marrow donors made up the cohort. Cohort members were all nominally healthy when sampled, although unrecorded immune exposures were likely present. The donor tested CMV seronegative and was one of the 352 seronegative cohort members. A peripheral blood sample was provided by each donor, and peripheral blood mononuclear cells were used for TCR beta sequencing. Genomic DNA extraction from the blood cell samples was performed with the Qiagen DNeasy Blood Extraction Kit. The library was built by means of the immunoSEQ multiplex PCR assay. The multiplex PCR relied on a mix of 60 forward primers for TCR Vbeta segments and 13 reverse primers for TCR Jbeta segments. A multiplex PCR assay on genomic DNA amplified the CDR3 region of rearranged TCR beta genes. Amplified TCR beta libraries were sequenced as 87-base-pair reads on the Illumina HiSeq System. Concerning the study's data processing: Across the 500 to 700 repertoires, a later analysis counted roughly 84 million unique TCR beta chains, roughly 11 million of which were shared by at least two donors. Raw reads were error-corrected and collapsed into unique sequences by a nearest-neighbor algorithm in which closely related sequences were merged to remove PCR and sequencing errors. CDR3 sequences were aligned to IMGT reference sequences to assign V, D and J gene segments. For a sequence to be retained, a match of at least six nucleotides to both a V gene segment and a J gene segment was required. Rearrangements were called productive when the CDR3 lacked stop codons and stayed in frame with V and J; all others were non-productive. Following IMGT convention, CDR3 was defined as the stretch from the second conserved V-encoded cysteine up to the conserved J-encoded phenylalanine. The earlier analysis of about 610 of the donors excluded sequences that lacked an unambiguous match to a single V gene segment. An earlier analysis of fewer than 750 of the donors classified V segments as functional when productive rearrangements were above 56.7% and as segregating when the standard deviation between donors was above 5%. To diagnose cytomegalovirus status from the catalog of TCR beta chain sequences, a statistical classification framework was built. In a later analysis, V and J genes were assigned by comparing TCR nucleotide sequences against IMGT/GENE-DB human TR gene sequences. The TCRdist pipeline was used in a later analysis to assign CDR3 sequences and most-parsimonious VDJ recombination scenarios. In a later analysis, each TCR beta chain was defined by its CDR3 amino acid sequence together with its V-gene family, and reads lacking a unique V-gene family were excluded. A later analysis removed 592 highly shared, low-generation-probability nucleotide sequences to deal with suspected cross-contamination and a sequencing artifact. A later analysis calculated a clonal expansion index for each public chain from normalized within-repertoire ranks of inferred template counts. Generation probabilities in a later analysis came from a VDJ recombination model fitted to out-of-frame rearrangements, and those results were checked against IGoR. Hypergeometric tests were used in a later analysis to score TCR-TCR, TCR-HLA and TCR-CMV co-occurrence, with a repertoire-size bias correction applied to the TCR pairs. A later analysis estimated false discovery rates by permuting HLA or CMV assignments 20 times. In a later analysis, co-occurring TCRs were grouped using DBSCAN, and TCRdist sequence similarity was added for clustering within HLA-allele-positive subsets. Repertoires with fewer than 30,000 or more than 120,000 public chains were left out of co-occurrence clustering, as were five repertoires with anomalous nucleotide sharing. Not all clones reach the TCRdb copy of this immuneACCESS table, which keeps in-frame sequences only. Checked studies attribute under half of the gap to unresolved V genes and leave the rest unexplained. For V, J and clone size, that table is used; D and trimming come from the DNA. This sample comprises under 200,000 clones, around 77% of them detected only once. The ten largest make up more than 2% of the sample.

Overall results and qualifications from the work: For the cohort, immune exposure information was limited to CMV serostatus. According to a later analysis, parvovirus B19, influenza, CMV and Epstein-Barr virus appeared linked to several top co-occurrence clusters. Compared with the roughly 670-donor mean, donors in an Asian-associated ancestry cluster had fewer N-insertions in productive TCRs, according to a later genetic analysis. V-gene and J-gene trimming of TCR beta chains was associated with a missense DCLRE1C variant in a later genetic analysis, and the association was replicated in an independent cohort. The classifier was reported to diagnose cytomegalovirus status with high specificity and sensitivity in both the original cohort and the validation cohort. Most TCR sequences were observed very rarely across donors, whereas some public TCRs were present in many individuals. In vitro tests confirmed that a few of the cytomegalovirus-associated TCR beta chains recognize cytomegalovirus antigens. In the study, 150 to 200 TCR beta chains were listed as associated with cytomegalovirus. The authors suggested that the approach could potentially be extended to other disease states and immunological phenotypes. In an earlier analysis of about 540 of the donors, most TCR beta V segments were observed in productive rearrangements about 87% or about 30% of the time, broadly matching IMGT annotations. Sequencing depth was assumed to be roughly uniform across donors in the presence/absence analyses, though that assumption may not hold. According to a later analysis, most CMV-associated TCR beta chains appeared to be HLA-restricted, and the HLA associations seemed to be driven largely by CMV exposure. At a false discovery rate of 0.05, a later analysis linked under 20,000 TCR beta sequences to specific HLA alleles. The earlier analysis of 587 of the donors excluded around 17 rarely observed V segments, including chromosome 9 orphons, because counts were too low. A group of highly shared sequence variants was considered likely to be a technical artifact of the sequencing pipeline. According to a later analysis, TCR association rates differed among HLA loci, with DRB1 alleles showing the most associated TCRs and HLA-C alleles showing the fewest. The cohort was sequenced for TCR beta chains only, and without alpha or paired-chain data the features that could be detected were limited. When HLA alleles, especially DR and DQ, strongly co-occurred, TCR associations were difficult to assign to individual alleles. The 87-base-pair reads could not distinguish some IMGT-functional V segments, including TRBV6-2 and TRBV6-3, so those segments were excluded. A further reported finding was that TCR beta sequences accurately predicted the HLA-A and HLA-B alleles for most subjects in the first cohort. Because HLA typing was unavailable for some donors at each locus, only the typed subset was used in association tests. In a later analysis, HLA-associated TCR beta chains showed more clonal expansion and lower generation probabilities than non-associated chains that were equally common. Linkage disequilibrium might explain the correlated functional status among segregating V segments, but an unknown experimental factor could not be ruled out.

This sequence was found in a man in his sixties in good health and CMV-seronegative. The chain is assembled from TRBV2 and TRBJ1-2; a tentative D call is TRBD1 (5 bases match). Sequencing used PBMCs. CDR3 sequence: CASSVGVSSVRGYTF. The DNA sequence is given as TGTGCCAGCAGTGTAGGGGTTTCCTCGGTTCGTGGCTACACCTTC.